This TCR beta chain comes out of a study of T cell repertoires in aging, cancer and after chemotherapy. Study-wide background: Donor ages fell into six groups from 30 or younger up to 70 or older. Study observations and caveats: The repertoire data cannot show anything about immunological memory following chemotherapy. Median generation probability rose over the chemotherapy interval in each cancer cohort, suggesting rebound thymic output. Loss of evenness, beyond lost richness, contributed to age-related TCR diversity decline in cancer patients.

The template was genomic DNA from peripheral blood, not RNA. The length of the CDR3 is 13 residues. Germline V gene lookup returns CDR1 SEHNR and CDR2 FQNEAQ (reference sequence). V shed 5 bases and J 4 bases; nucleotides not matched to a gene: 4. Rearranged V-D-J TRB sequences were amplified with a mixed TRB-A/B primer pool. TCRdb re-derived calls from the multiplex PCR reads in MiXCR, one entry per CDR3 protein. The table lists 6,700 or so distinct CDR3 sequences, about 56% of them singletons. With respect to this clonotype: The antigen is unknown.

J is TRBJ2-5 and V is TRBV7-9, with 7 nucleotides matching TRBD2. The receptor was derived from a human donor with a solid tumor. Material: blood. The CDR3 sequence: CASSQPGGETQYF. CDR3 nucleotides: TGTGCCAGCAGCCAACCGGGGGGAGAGACCCAGTACTTC.